This T cell receptor (beta chain) was observed in a study of tumor-infiltrating lymphocytes in primary liver carcinoma. Without any cell sorting, about 18-30 mg of bulk tissue yielded co-extracted RNA and DNA. With regard to this clonotype: The junction differs from germline at one of its ends, possibly a read error.

Per the germline V gene, CDR1 is SGHDT and CDR2 is YYEEEE. This CDR3 is 17 amino acids long. The investigators made TCR beta cDNA from about 510 ng total RNA, using a constant-region primer. A slightly modified ARM-PCR protocol with three nested multiplex PCR rounds produced these TCR beta libraries. TRBV1-TRBV30 forward and Cbeta reverse primers drove the first two approximately 11-cycle rounds. One entry per CDR3 protein, called by TCRdb with MiXCR from the multiplex PCR reads. Counted here are about 110,000 distinct CDR3 sequences, around 84% occurring once; the ten biggest clones make up roughly a fifth.

Sequenced input: liver tumor tissue from sampling region 3. Noted subset: tumor region T3, left-lateral pole. The J gene is TRBJ1-2, the V gene TRBV5-6; 10 bases agree with TRBD1. This TCR was sampled from a man between 40 and 49 years old with primary liver carcinoma and hepatitis B virus infection. The CDR3 spells CARSLGQGMRPLYGYIF. The CDR3 nucleotides are TGTGCCAGAAGCTTGGGACAGGGGATGCGCCCCCTCTATGGCTACATCTTC.